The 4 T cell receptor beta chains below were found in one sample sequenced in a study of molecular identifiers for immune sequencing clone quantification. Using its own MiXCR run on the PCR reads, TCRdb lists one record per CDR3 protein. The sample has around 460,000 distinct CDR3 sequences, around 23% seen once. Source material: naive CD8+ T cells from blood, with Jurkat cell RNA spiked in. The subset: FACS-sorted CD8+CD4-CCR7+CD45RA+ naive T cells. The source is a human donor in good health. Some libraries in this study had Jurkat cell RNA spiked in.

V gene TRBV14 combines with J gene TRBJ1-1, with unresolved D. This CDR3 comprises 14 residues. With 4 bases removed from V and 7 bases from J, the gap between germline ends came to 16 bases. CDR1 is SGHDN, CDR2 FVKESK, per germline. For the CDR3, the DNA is TGTGCCAGCAGCCTACGCTTTAGCTCCATTGAAGCTTTCTTT. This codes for CASSLRFSSIEAFF.

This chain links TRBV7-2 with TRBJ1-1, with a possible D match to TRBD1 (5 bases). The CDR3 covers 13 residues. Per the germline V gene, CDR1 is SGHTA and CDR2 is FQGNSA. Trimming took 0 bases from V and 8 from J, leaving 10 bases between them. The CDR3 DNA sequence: TGTGCCAGCAGCTTAGCGGGGGGGTGGGAAGCTTTCTTT. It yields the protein CASSLAGGWEAFF.

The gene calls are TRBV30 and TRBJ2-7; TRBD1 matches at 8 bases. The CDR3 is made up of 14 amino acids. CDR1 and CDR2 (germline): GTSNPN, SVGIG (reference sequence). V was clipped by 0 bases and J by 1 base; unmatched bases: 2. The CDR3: CAWSVRDRSYEQYF. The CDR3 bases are TGTGCCTGGAGTGTCCGGGACAGGTCCTACGAGCAGTACTTC.

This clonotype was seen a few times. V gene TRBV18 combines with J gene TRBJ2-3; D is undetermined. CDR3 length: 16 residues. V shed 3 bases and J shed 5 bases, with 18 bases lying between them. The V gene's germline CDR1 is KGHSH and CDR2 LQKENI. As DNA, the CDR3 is TGTGCCAGCTCACCGGTATCAGGAGCCCCGCTAGATACGCAGTATTTT. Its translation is CASSPVSGAPLDTQYF.